This entry describes one TCR beta chain. TCRdb's table, derived via immunoSEQ multiplex PCR, lists solely in-frame clones and lacks some. The sample contains some 330,000 clones, approximately 89% of which appear only once. V dropped 1 base and J dropped 5 bases, with 5 bases sitting between them. CDR3 length: 12 residues. This entry belongs to a study of blood T cell repertoires in COVID-19. Study-wide context: The origin of the acute and convalescent COVID-19 samples was the United States, Italy and Spain.

Individuals aged about 18 to 90 years were recruited from about two dozen US areas. The J gene is TRBJ1-2, the V gene TRBV12-3 or TRBV12-4; D unclear. The source of this sequence is a man aged 30-40 years who had recovered from COVID-19. The sequencing input was PBMCs or T cells enriched from blood (not recorded which). The CDR3 reads CASSLDTYGYTF. The DNA for the CDR3 is TGTGCCAGCAGTTTAGATACATATGGCTACACCTTC.